The rows below give T cell receptor beta chains drawn from one sample of a study of control samples from healthy donors and cancer patients. Some clones are missing from TCRdb's copy, which holds only in-frame ones; the method was immunoSEQ multiplex PCR. Here the sample spans under 200,000 clones, roughly 89% being singletons. Input material: blood. The receptors here all came from a woman in her thirties in good health. CDR3s include the opening cysteine and the closing phenylalanine or tryptophan. D genes are given only for firm matches. Expanded clones get a size class; other rows say once, few or many, or leave the size out.

j_call,cdr3_length,clone_size,v_call,d_call,cdr3_aa,cdr3_nt
TRBJ2-7,14,-,TRBV11-2,-,CASSLGSGTYEQYF,TGTGCCAGCAGCTTAGGATCCGGTACCTACGAGCAGTACTTC
TRBJ1-3,20,-,TRBV24-1,TRBD1,CATSDLGQEPLQSSGNTIYF,TGTGCCACCAGTGATTTGGGACAGGAGCCCCTCCAAAGCTCTGGAAACACCATATATTTT
TRBJ2-3,17,-,TRBV4-1,TRBD2,CASSQDWGRAGTDTQYF,TGCGCCAGCAGCCAAGATTGGGGGAGGGCTGGCACAGATACGCAGTATTTT
TRBJ2-1,14,once,TRBV5-1,-,CASSLAGLYNEQFF,TGCGCCAGCAGCTTGGCCGGCCTCTACAATGAGCAGTTCTTC
TRBJ2-3,17,once,TRBV10-3,TRBD2,CAISDPGSGGLTDTQYF,TGTGCCATCAGTGACCCCGGGAGCGGGGGCCTCACAGATACGCAGTATTTT
TRBJ1-2,16,-,TRBV6-1,-,CASSEALGGNDYGYTF,TGTGCCAGCAGTGAAGCGCTAGGGGGAAACGACTATGGCTACACCTTC
TRBJ2-1,14,-,TRBV19,-,CASVGQYSYNEQFF,TGTGCCAGCGTCGGACAGTACTCCTACAATGAGCAGTTCTTC
TRBJ2-1,15,-,TRBV7-9,-,CASSFGDLDYNEQFF,TGTGCCAGCAGCTTCGGGGACCTAGACTACAATGAGCAGTTCTTC
TRBJ1-2,14,-,TRBV11-2,TRBD1,CASTRTGRVYGYTF,TGTGCCAGCACCCGGACAGGGCGGGTTTATGGCTACACCTTC
TRBJ2-5,16,-,TRBV14,-,CASSQGRHALSETQYF,TGTGCCAGCAGCCAAGGGCGGCACGCCCTGTCCGAGACCCAGTACTTC
TRBJ1-4,13,-,TRBV15,-,CATSRDMEEKLFF,TGTGCCACCAGCAGAGATATGGAAGAAAAACTGTTTTTT
TRBJ1-4,15,-,TRBV27,-,CASSAVGSTNEKLFF,TGTGCCAGCAGTGCCGTCGGGAGCACTAATGAAAAACTGTTTTTT